Following are 24 T cell receptor beta chains from one sample sequenced in a study of T cell responses to AZD1222 COVID-19 vaccine. TCRdb's table, derived via immunoSEQ multiplex PCR, lists solely in-frame clones and lacks some. The sample contains over 150,000 clones, around 90% of which appear only once. The starting material was peripheral blood, obtained on day 0 of AZD1222 vaccination. Every receptor here comes from an adult in good health.

The chain joins TRBV2 to TRBJ1-6; 10 bases match TRBD1. V was pared by 8 bases and J by 9 bases, with 4 bases of the junction left unmatched. This CDR3 spans 13 amino acids. Germline CDR1 SNHLY, CDR2 FYNNEI. This CDR3 is CASVGTGVSPLHF. CDR3 coding DNA: TGTGCCAGCGTCGGGACAGGGGTTTCACCCCTCCACTTT.

The table lists this clone with a few counts. The J gene is TRBJ2-7, the V gene TRBV6-6; maybe TRBD2 (6 bases). The length of the CDR3 is 13 residues. V dropped 2 bases and J dropped 7 bases, with 12 bases sitting between them. CDR1 and CDR2 from the germline V gene are MNHNY and SVGAGI (reference sequence). The CDR3 region has the DNA TGTGCCAGCAGTTACGGCGGGGCGCAAGAGCAGTACTTC. Protein: CASSYGGAQEQYF.

The gene calls are TRBV5-4 and TRBJ1-6; TRBD1 matches at 9 bases. The CDR3 has 15 residues. Germline V CDR1 and CDR2: SGHNT, YYREEE (reference sequence). V trimming: 2 bases; J trimming: 7 bases; junction bases outside the gene matches: 4. The CDR3 DNA reads TGTGCCAGCAGCTTCGGACAGGGGAAGAATTCACCCCTCCACTTT. It yields the protein CASSFGQGKNSPLHF.

The gene calls are TRBV6-2 or TRBV6-3 and TRBJ2-4; 10 bases line up with TRBD2. The junction had 11 bases not matched to a gene; V was cut back by 2 bases and J by 13 bases. CDR3 length: 15 amino acids. Looked up from germline, CDR1 is MNHEY and CDR2 is SVGEGT. The CDR3 DNA follows: TGTGCCAGCAGTTACCGGGTAGCGGGGGGAGGTATACAGTACTTC. Residues: CASSYRVAGGGIQYF.

This sequence joins TRBV5-6 and TRBJ1-5; 8 bases match TRBD1. The length of the CDR3 is 17 residues. Germline CDR1 SGHDT, CDR2 YYEEEE. The trim removed 4 bases at V and 0 bases at J, leaving 9 bases unmatched. DNA for the CDR3: TGTGCCAGCAGCCTTGGACAGGGATTTTATAGCAATCAGCCCCAGCATTTT. It codes for CASSLGQGFYSNQPQHF.

The genes are TRBV27 and TRBJ2-7; D not certain. Germline V gene data show CDR1 as MNHEY and CDR2 as SMNVEV (reference sequence). The length of the CDR3 is 13 residues. Trimming stripped 2 bases from V and 6 bases from J, with 11 bases between. Here the CDR3 reads CASSLTHGREQYF. The DNA for the CDR3 is TGTGCCAGCAGTTTAACTCACGGGCGCGAGCAGTACTTC.

Turning to this clone: One end of the junction does not line up with germline, which may come from a read error. This chain joins TRBV6-5 and TRBJ1-2, with D hard to call. The CDR3 is 15 residues long. CDR1 is MNHEY, CDR2 SVGAGI, per germline. CDR3 sequence (DNA): TGTGCCAGCAGTTACTCGAAACGCCTTGGGCATGGGGAGGCCTTC. Amino acid sequence: CASSYSKRLGHGEAF.

CDR3 DNA sequence: TGTGCCAGTAGTATTGGTGAGGGGCGTGGCCAGCCCCAGCATTTT. Protein product: CASSIGEGRGQPQHF. V and J are TRBV19 and TRBJ1-5; possibly TRBD1 for D (5 bases). Deletions cut 3 bases from V and 7 bases from J, with 16 bases between. This CDR3 spans 15 amino acids. CDR1 is LNHDA, CDR2 SQIVND, per germline (reference sequence).

The chain uses TRBV2 and TRBJ2-2; no reliable D call. The CDR3 spans 15 residues. V gave up 9 bases and J gave up 5 bases, with 19 bases separating them. Germline CDR1 reads SNHLY; CDR2 reads FYNNEI. The CDR3 DNA is TGTGCCAGTCTTCGGACCGCCCTAAGAACCGGGGAGCTGTTTTTT. It codes for CASLRTALRTGELFF.

This clone occurred a few times. The chain links TRBV5-4 to TRBJ2-1; D unclear. V was trimmed by 1 base and J by 2 bases, leaving 13 bases between them. Looked up from germline, CDR1 is SGHNT and CDR2 is YYREEE (reference sequence). The CDR3 spans 16 residues. DNA for the CDR3: TGTGCCAGCAGCTTGCAAAAGACTGTTGCCTACAATGAGCAGTTCTTC. Translating gives CASSLQKTVAYNEQFF. Complete variable domain (other parts from reference TRBV5-4 and TRBJ2-1): ETGVTQSPTHLIKTRGQQVTLRCSSQSGHNTVSWYQQALGQGPQFIFQYYREEENGRGNFPPRFSGLQFPNYSSELNVNALELDDSALYLCASSLQKTVAYNEQFFGPGTRLTVL.

This chain connects TRBV14 to TRBJ2-3; tentatively, D is TRBD1 (6 bases). The CDR3 runs to 16 residues. V lost 3 bases and J 0 bases, leaving 13 bases between the germline ends. In germline, CDR1 is SGHDN, CDR2 FVKESK. The CDR3 loop is CASSQRTVTSTDTQYF. The CDR3 DNA reads as TGTGCCAGCAGCCAGCGGACAGTTACCAGCACAGATACGCAGTATTTT.

This sequence joins TRBV28 and TRBJ1-4; 8 nucleotides line up with TRBD1. V trimming: 6 bases; J trimming: 7 bases; junction bases outside the gene matches: 10. The CDR3 is 15 amino acids. The germline gives CDR1 MDHEN, CDR2 SYDVKM. CDR3 sequence: CASRWIDRGGEKLFF. The CDR3 DNA is TGTGCCAGCAGGTGGATCGACAGGGGAGGTGAAAAACTGTTTTTT.

The rearrangement uses TRBV5-1 and TRBJ1-6; TRBD1 aligns across 7 bases. Germline loops: CDR1 SGHRS, CDR2 YFSETQ. The CDR3 length is 15 residues. V gave up 0 bases and J gave up 8 bases; unmatched junction bases: 5. Written as DNA, the CDR3 is TGCGCCAGCAGCTTGGACCCGACAGGGCATTCACCCCTCCACTTT. Protein sequence: CASSLDPTGHSPLHF.

The V call is TRBV6-1, the J call TRBJ1-6; TRBD1 agrees at 7 bases. This CDR3 comprises 16 residues. The ends lost 4 bases at V and 3 bases at J; junction bases unmatched: 6. From germline, CDR1 is MNHNS and CDR2 SASEGT. The CDR3 loop reads CASSALGQVYNSPLHF. The CDR3 DNA sequence: TGTGCCAGCAGTGCCCTAGGACAGGTCTATAATTCACCCCTCCACTTT.

The V call is TRBV29-1, the J call TRBJ2-1, with 8 bases that match TRBD1. Unmatched junction bases numbered 14, after V lost 6 bases and J lost 10 bases. There are 14 residues in the CDR3. Germline V gene sequence: CDR1 SQVTM, CDR2 ANQGSEA. CDR3 residues: CSVGVGQGSGEQFF. For the CDR3, the DNA is TGCAGCGTGGGTGTAGGACAGGGTTCCGGCGAGCAGTTCTTC.

The V call is TRBV27, the J call TRBJ2-1; 8 bases are shared with TRBD1. V lost 5 bases to trimming and J lost 6 bases; unmatched junction nucleotides: 6. The CDR3 spans 14 residues. Germline V gene sequence: CDR1 MNHEY, CDR2 SMNVEV (reference sequence). The chain's CDR3 is CASSKRTGLNEQFF. The CDR3 region has the DNA TGTGCCAGCAGTAAGAGGACAGGGCTCAATGAGCAGTTCTTC.

This clone was seen a single time. The chain recombines TRBV5-4 with TRBJ1-4; TRBD1 matches 9 bases. The CDR3 runs 15 residues. V trimming: 2 bases; J trimming: 2 bases; junction bases outside the gene matches: 1. Germline V lookup: CDR1 SGHNT, CDR2 YYREEE (reference sequence). CDR3 sequence reads: CASSLGQGTNEKLFF. In nucleotides, the CDR3 is TGTGCCAGCAGCTTAGGACAGGGGACTAATGAAAAACTGTTTTTT.

This sequence joins TRBV9 and TRBJ2-3; 10 bases are a match to TRBD2. Unmatched junction bases numbered 2, after V lost 0 bases and J lost 4 bases. Germline V gene data show CDR1 as SGDLS and CDR2 as YYNGEE. The CDR3 runs 15 residues. The CDR3 DNA reads TGTGCCAGCAGCGTAGAAGGGACTAGCGCAGATACGCAGTATTTT. This codes for CASSVEGTSADTQYF.

V gene TRBV5-1 combines with J gene TRBJ2-1; tentatively, D is TRBD1 (5 bases). CDR3 length: 15 residues. Trimming removed 1 base from V and 9 bases from J, with 17 bases in between. Germline CDR1 and CDR2: SGHRS and YFSETQ. This CDR3 is CASSLSVAGFAEQFF. DNA for the CDR3: TGCGCCAGCAGCTTGTCTGTCGCAGGGTTCGCTGAGCAGTTCTTC.

The chain recombines TRBV3-1 (or the pseudogene TRBV3-2) with TRBJ1-4, with a weak D call TRBD1 (6 bases). V lost 2 bases and J lost 8, with 18 bases in between. Germline V gene lookup returns CDR1 LGHDT and CDR2 YNNKEL (reference sequence). The CDR3 covers 16 residues. Here the CDR3 DNA reads TGTGCCAGCAGCCAACCCGAGGGGGGGGATAAGGAAAAACTGTTTTTT. The encoded protein is CASSQPEGGDKEKLFF.

This clone has a handful of counts. The chain employs TRBV4-1 and TRBJ2-3, with 9 bases lining up with TRBD2. This CDR3 contains 13 residues. V lost 4 bases, J lost 6 bases, and 2 bases stayed unmatched. Germline V gene lookup returns CDR1 MGHRA and CDR2 YSYEKL. CDR3 sequence reads: CASSLGTSDTQYF. In DNA, the CDR3 is TGCGCCAGCAGCCTAGGGACTAGCGATACGCAGTATTTT.

The V gene is TRBV5-4, the J gene TRBJ1-2; 8 bases agree with TRBD1. The germline V gene has CDR1 SGHNT and CDR2 YYREEE (reference sequence). There are 15 residues in the CDR3. With V trimmed by 1 base and J by 8 bases, 10 bases remained unmatched. CDR3 region: CASSLMSGGYRGYTF. The CDR3 DNA follows: TGTGCCAGCAGCTTGATGTCAGGGGGCTATAGAGGCTACACCTTC.

This chain joins TRBV5-5 and TRBJ1-2; D is uncertain. Per the germline V gene, CDR1 is SGHKS and CDR2 is YYEKEE (reference sequence). The CDR3 has 15 residues. Trimming stripped 0 bases from V and 3 bases from J, with 12 bases between. The CDR3 reads CASSLATSSDYGYTF. Written as DNA, the CDR3 is TGTGCCAGCAGCTTGGCCACCTCTTCCGACTATGGCTACACCTTC. The variable domain in full, with the rest retrieved from reference TRBV5-5 and TRBJ1-2, is DAGVTQSPTHLIKTRGQQVTLRCSPISGHKSVSWYQQVLGQGPQFIFQYYEKEERGRGNFPDRFSARQFPNYSSELNVNALLLGDSALYLCASSLATSSDYGYTFGSGTRLTVV.

The chain carries TRBV5-1 and TRBJ2-7, with D perhaps TRBD2 (5 bases). The germline V gene has CDR1 SGHRS and CDR2 YFSETQ. This CDR3 region has 16 residues. V was trimmed by 0 bases and J by 7 bases, leaving 20 bases between them. CDR3 loop: CASSLEPGSPRGEQYF. CDR3 nucleotide sequence: TGCGCCAGCAGCTTGGAACCGGGTTCCCCCCGGGGAGAGCAGTACTTC.